In its sample, the clone carrying this T cell receptor beta chain was seen many times. Its antigen is not known. This specimen belongs to a study of T cells in Graves' hyperthyroidism and ophthalmopathy. Study-wide points: The model made its ophthalmopathy prediction, and onset followed a median approximately 7 months later.

Trimming cost V 5 bases and J 7 bases; bases outside gene matches: 8. In germline, CDR1 is MNHNS, CDR2 SASEGT. The CDR3 covers 15 residues. TCR beta CDR3 region amplification was performed from RNA transcripts. The HTBI primer set served for first-round RT-PCR of the TCR CDR3. TCRdb ran MiXCR on the multiplex PCR reads and lists one entry per CDR3 protein. Of about 590,000 distinct CDR3 sequences listed, less than 20% are singletons. This TCR derives from a woman aged 30 to 39 with Graves' hyperthyroidism. The sequenced material came from blood. V gene TRBV6-1 combines with J gene TRBJ2-1; 10 nucleotides agree with TRBD1. This CDR3 is CASSRGQGYGNEQFF. CDR3 nucleotide sequence: TGTGCCAGCAGTCGGGGACAGGGGTACGGGAATGAGCAGTTCTTC.